This paragraph reports one T cell receptor (beta chain). Its target is not known. Trimming removed 5 bases from V and 5 bases from J; junction bases left unmatched: 5. CDR3 length: 13 amino acids. Germline-derived CDR1 and CDR2 are SGDLS and YYNGEE. The TCR beta CDR3 regions underwent amplification from RNA transcripts. First-round RT-PCR employed HTBI primers, with a second-round multiplex PCR after it. Using its own MiXCR run on the multiplex PCR reads, TCRdb lists one record per CDR3 protein. The sample carries over a million distinct CDR3 sequences, around a third recorded once. This record belongs to a study of Graves' ophthalmopathy and Graves' hyperthyroidism. Other autoimmune diseases, uncontrolled infections, pregnancy or lactation led to the exclusion of patients. Whole-study results and caveats: With a specificity of just over 72% and a sensitivity of 70% to 71%, the model predicted ophthalmopathy progression. The blood repertoire also included most expanded thyroid clonotypes above 0.001 frequency. Researchers report that a 13-signature model separated ophthalmopathy from stable hyperthyroidism, posting about 91% sensitivity and about 80% specificity.

Sequences were obtained from peripheral blood or thyroid tissue (not recorded which). This sequence was found in an adult man with Graves' hyperthyroidism. The V call is TRBV9, the J call TRBJ2-7; 9 nucleotides match TRBD2. CDR3 nucleotide sequence: TGTGCCAGCAGAGGGCGGGAGGGGGACGAGCAGTACTTC. Amino acid sequence: CASRGREGDEQYF.